This TCR beta chain was observed in a study of blood T cell repertoires in COVID-19. Overall study: Collection of acute and convalescent COVID-19 samples took place in the United States, Italy and Spain. From T cells, B-cell-depleted T cells, or PBMCs came the material, which was cDNA or gDNA.

The CDR3 sequence is 15 residues long. Germline assignment: CDR1 SNHLY and CDR2 FYNNEI. V gave up 4 bases and J gave up 2 bases, with 15 bases separating them. Methods used by the authors: The authors estimated nucleated cell counts from reference gene primer amplification. Clones were sequenced by immunoSEQ multiplex PCR, and TCRdb holds only the in-frame ones, with some missing. That table supplies the V and J calls and clone size; D and trimming were determined from the DNA. The sample contains 60,000 to 70,000 clones, 70% to 90% of which appear only once. This TCR was sampled from a woman aged 55-69 years with acute or convalescent COVID-19. The sample consisted of peripheral blood. This rearrangement joins TRBV2 to TRBJ2-7; weak D call: TRBD2 (6 bases). The CDR3 reads CASSGAGSSAYEQYF. CDR3 nucleotides: TGTGCCAGCAGTGGGGCAGGGTCTAGCGCCTACGAGCAGTACTTC. Drawing the rest from reference TRBV2 and TRBJ2-7, the complete variable domain is EPEVTQTPSHQVTQMGQEVILRCVPISNHLYFYWYRQILGQKVEFLVSFYNNEISEKSEIFDDQFSVERPDGSNFTLKIRSTKLEDSAMYFCASSGAGSSAYEQYFGPGTRLTVT.